The text below deals with one T cell receptor beta chain. This entry comes from a study of beta chain features in type 1 diabetes. The sequenced template was cDNA made from the entire isolated RNA. The repertoire was sequenced with immunoSEQ multiplex PCR; TCRdb's copy has only in-frame clones and lacks some. This sample has 150,000 to 180,000 clones, with over 8.5% found just once. With 1 base removed from V and 1 base from J, the gap between germline ends came to 8 bases. The CDR3 length is 14 residues. In germline, CDR1 is SSHAT, CDR2 FNYEAQ (reference sequence). The material sequenced was central memory CD4+ T cells from blood. The clonotype originates from a young man in good health. The chain links TRBV7-7 to TRBJ2-7; possibly TRBD1 for D (5 bases). The CDR3 nucleotides read TGTGCCAGCAGCTTAGGGGGCACTTCCTACGAGCAGTACTTC. Translated, it gives CASSLGGTSYEQYF. The whole variable domain, remainder taken from reference TRBV7-7 and TRBJ2-7, is GAGVSQSPRYKVTKRGQDVTLRCDPISSHATLYWYQQALGQGPEFLTYFNYEAQPDKSGLPSDRFSAERPEGSISTLTIQRTEQRDSAMYRCASSLGGTSYEQYFGPGTRLTVT.